These 8 T cell receptor beta chains originate from one sample sequenced in a study of T-cell memory formation after mild COVID-19. TCRdb re-derived calls from the 5' RACE reads in MiXCR, one entry per CDR3 protein. This sample has a few hundred thousand distinct CDR3 sequences, with less than 25% found just once. The sequenced sample consisted of PBMCs or a T cell subset sorted from them (not recorded which). The receptor source for this set is a man younger than 35 who had mild COVID-19 (a few samples of this study predate the infection). Cell type and time point are not known.

The chain is built from TRBV5-1 and TRBJ2-5, with TRBD2 matching 8 bases. V shed 0 bases, J shed 3 bases, and the junction held 4 bases outside the gene matches. The CDR3 length is 15 residues. Germline CDR1 SGHRS, CDR2 YFSETQ. This CDR3 reads CASSLGTAGEETQYF. Written as DNA, the CDR3 is TGCGCCAGCAGCTTGGGGACAGCGGGGGAAGAGACCCAGTACTTC.

The chain employs TRBV5-1 and TRBJ2-1, with 7 bases lining up with TRBD1. There are 15 residues in the CDR3. Trimming cost V 0 bases and J 2 bases; bases outside gene matches: 2. Per germline, CDR1 SGHRS and CDR2 YFSETQ. CDR3 region: CASSLEGAAYNEQFF. DNA of the CDR3: TGCGCCAGCAGCTTGGAGGGGGCCGCCTACAATGAGCAGTTCTTC.

This chain uses TRBV18 with TRBJ2-7; D possibly corresponds to TRBD1 (5 bases). CDR1 KGHSH and CDR2 LQKENI come from the germline V gene. V shed 1 base and J shed 5 bases, with 12 bases lying between them. The CDR3 has 14 amino acids. This CDR3 is CASSPQAGNNEQYF. In DNA form, the CDR3 reads TGTGCCAGCTCACCACAGGCAGGGAACAACGAGCAGTACTTC.

This chain connects TRBV4-3 to TRBJ2-3; the D gene could be TRBD1 or TRBD2 (6 bases each). The CDR3 has 16 residues. CDR1 LGHNA and CDR2 YSLEER come from the germline V gene. V dropped 4 bases and J dropped 0 bases, with 14 bases sitting between them. The chain's CDR3 is CASSLEAGHSTDTQYF. CDR3 in DNA: TGCGCCAGCAGCCTTGAGGCGGGACATAGCACAGATACGCAGTATTTT.

This chain uses TRBV15 with TRBJ1-4, with D possibly matching TRBD1 (5 bases). Per germline, CDR1 LNHNV and CDR2 YYDKDF (reference sequence). This CDR3 spans 13 amino acids. The ends were cut back, 0 bases at V and 7 bases at J, with 6 bases in the middle. The CDR3 loop reads CATSRDGGEKLFF. The CDR3 bases are TGTGCCACCAGCAGAGATGGGGGTGAAAAACTGTTTTTT.

This clonotype was counted many times. The J gene is TRBJ2-2, the V gene TRBV7-2; 10 nucleotides match TRBD2. The CDR3 contains 15 residues. Germline CDR1 is SGHTA and CDR2 is FQGNSA. Trimming cost V 3 bases and J 6 bases; bases outside gene matches: 4. CDR3 loop: CASSLSGGAPGELFF. For the CDR3, the DNA is TGTGCCAGCAGCTTGAGCGGGGGGGCCCCCGGGGAGCTGTTTTTT.

The V and J genes are TRBV5-4 and TRBJ2-3; D possibly matches TRBD1 or TRBD2 (6 bases each). Per the germline V gene, CDR1 is SGHNT and CDR2 is YYREEE (reference sequence). V dropped 6 bases and J dropped 6 bases, with 23 bases sitting between them. This CDR3 spans 16 amino acids. The CDR3 DNA follows: TGTGCCAGCAAGGTGGACGGGGGCGCCGGTGAGGATACGCAGTATTTT. Protein: CASKVDGGAGEDTQYF.

The chain uses TRBV2 and TRBJ1-2; D is unresolved. This CDR3 comprises 11 residues. V shed 4 bases and J shed 13 bases, with 13 bases lying between them. CDR1 is SNHLY, CDR2 FYNNEI, per germline. The CDR3 DNA is TGTGCCAGCAGTGCGGTGGTGATGGGCACCTTC. Protein product: CASSAVVMGTF.